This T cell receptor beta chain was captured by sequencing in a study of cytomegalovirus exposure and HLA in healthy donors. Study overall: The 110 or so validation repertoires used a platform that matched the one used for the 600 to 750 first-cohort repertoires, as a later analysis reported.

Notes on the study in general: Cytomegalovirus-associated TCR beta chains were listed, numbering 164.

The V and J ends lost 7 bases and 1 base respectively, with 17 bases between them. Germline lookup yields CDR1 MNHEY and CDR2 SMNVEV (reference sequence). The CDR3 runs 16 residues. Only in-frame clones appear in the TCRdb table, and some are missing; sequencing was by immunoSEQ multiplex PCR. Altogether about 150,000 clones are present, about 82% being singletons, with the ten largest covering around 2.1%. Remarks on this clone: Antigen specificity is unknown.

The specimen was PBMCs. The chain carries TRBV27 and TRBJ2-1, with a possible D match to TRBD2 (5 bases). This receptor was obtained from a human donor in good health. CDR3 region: CASNPSSTGSYNEQFF. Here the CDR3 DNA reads TGTGCCAGCAATCCCTCCTCTACGGGGTCCTACAATGAGCAGTTCTTC.